This T cell receptor beta chain appears in the sequencing data of a study of cytomegalovirus exposure and HLA in healthy donors. Per germline, CDR1 LNHDA and CDR2 SQIVND (reference sequence). With 4 bases removed from V and 1 base from J, the gap between germline ends came to 11 bases. This CDR3 comprises 14 residues. PCR employed 60 Vbeta and 13 Jbeta primers. Sequenced by immunoSEQ multiplex PCR; TCRdb stores in-frame clones only, minus some. This listing includes 150,000 to 200,000 clones. This TCR was sampled from a woman aged 18-30 years in good health and CMV-seropositive. The specimen sequenced was PBMCs. V and J are TRBV19 and TRBJ2-7; perhaps TRBD1 as D (5 bases). CDR3 region: CASSRGRVSYEQYF. CDR3 nucleotides: TGTGCCAGTAGTAGGGGCAGGGTATCCTACGAGCAGTACTTC.